The rows below give T cell receptor beta chains drawn from one sample of a study of blood T cell repertoires in COVID-19. The data were produced by immunoSEQ multiplex PCR, yet TCRdb's version contains in-frame clones alone and is incomplete. The sample holds approximately 500,000 clones; roughly nine tenths are singletons and the top ten take over 0.7%. Sequencing was done on a sample of peripheral blood. All receptors derive from a young man with COVID-19, enrolled during active disease. Each CDR3 is given with its conserved first and last residue. The D gene is left open where the match is weak. Rows give clone size only sometimes, using once, few, many, or a class for an expanded clone.

clone_size: few; j_call: TRBJ2-2; v_call: TRBV7-2; d_call: NA; cdr3_aa: CASTQGRGTGELFF; cdr3_nt: TGTGCCAGCACCCAGGGGAGGGGCACCGGGGAGCTGTTTTTT
clone_size: NA; j_call: TRBJ2-7; v_call: TRBV6-4; d_call: TRBD2; cdr3_aa: CASSDRLAVIYEQYF; cdr3_nt: TGTGCCAGCAGTGACCGACTAGCGGTTATCTACGAGCAGTACTTC
clone_size: NA; j_call: TRBJ2-7; v_call: TRBV7-9; d_call: NA; cdr3_aa: CASSLGGSVREQYF; cdr3_nt: TGTGCCAGCAGCTTAGGTGGGAGCGTCCGGGAGCAGTACTTC
clone_size: NA; j_call: TRBJ1-6; v_call: TRBV5-4; d_call: TRBD1; cdr3_aa: CASSFGTVRPNSPLHF; cdr3_nt: TGTGCCAGCAGCTTTGGGACAGTAAGACCGAATTCACCCCTCCACTTT
clone_size: NA; j_call: TRBJ1-1; v_call: TRBV27; d_call: TRBD1; cdr3_aa: CASSPRGMNTEAFF; cdr3_nt: TGTGCCAGCAGTCCCAGGGGGATGAACACTGAAGCTTTCTTT
clone_size: NA; j_call: TRBJ1-3; v_call: TRBV3-1/TRBV3-2; d_call: NA; cdr3_aa: CASSQGGLGNTIYF; cdr3_nt: TGTGCCAGCAGCCAAGGAGGCCTGGGAAACACCATATATTTT
clone_size: NA; j_call: TRBJ2-7; v_call: TRBV7-9; d_call: NA; cdr3_aa: CASSLGGHYEQYF; cdr3_nt: TGTGCCAGCAGCTTAGGCGGGCATTACGAGCAGTACTTC
clone_size: NA; j_call: TRBJ1-2; v_call: TRBV27; d_call: NA; cdr3_aa: CASSLWGNFNYGYTF; cdr3_nt: TGTGCCAGCAGTTTATGGGGCAATTTTAACTATGGCTACACCTTC
clone_size: once; j_call: TRBJ1-1; v_call: TRBV5-4; d_call: TRBD1; cdr3_aa: CASSFGTGDHTEAFF; cdr3_nt: TGTGCCAGCAGCTTTGGGACAGGGGATCACACTGAAGCTTTCTTT
clone_size: NA; j_call: TRBJ2-5; v_call: TRBV5-1; d_call: NA; cdr3_aa: CASSVNRAKVETQYF; cdr3_nt: TGCGCCAGCAGCGTAAACAGGGCCAAGGTGGAGACCCAGTACTTC
clone_size: NA; j_call: TRBJ2-5; v_call: TRBV2; d_call: NA; cdr3_aa: CATTTDRWRETQYF; cdr3_nt: TGTGCCACCACCACGGACAGATGGCGGGAGACCCAGTACTTC
clone_size: NA; j_call: TRBJ2-2; v_call: TRBV5-4; d_call: NA; cdr3_aa: CASSLDRHTGELFF; cdr3_nt: TGTGCCAGCAGCTTGGACAGACACACCGGGGAGCTGTTTTTT
clone_size: NA; j_call: TRBJ2-5; v_call: TRBV3-1/TRBV3-2; d_call: NA; cdr3_aa: CASSQDLGWDKETQYF; cdr3_nt: TGTGCCAGCAGCCAAGATTTAGGTTGGGACAAAGAGACCCAGTACTTC
clone_size: NA; j_call: TRBJ2-1; v_call: TRBV2; d_call: NA; cdr3_aa: CASSERRGQYNEQFF; cdr3_nt: TGTGCCAGCAGTGAAAGGCGGGGACAGTACAATGAGCAGTTCTTC
clone_size: NA; j_call: TRBJ2-2; v_call: TRBV19; d_call: NA; cdr3_aa: CASRRDSTRELFF; cdr3_nt: TGTGCCAGTAGGCGAGACAGCACCAGGGAGCTGTTTTTT
clone_size: NA; j_call: TRBJ2-7; v_call: TRBV4-1; d_call: TRBD2; cdr3_aa: CASSPVDPSGIYEQYF; cdr3_nt: TGCGCCAGCAGCCCTGTCGACCCTAGCGGGATCTACGAGCAGTACTTC
clone_size: NA; j_call: TRBJ2-2; v_call: TRBV21-1; d_call: NA; cdr3_aa: CASSKGQINTGELFF; cdr3_nt: TGTGCCAGCAGCAAAGGCCAGATTAACACCGGGGAGCTGTTTTTT
clone_size: NA; j_call: TRBJ2-7; v_call: TRBV7-2; d_call: TRBD1; cdr3_aa: CASSLRDRDAQYF; cdr3_nt: TGTGCCAGCAGCCTCCGGGACAGGGACGCGCAGTACTTC
clone_size: NA; j_call: TRBJ2-7; v_call: TRBV5-1; d_call: TRBD2; cdr3_aa: CASSGSGESYEQYF; cdr3_nt: TGCGCCAGCAGCGGGAGCGGGGAGTCCTACGAGCAGTACTTC
clone_size: NA; j_call: TRBJ2-7; v_call: TRBV5-1; d_call: TRBD2; cdr3_aa: CASSDRKKGSGSLREQYF; cdr3_nt: TGCGCCAGTTCGGACCGGAAAAAAGGGAGCGGGAGTTTGAGGGAGCAGTACTTC
clone_size: NA; j_call: TRBJ2-7; v_call: TRBV28; d_call: TRBD1; cdr3_aa: CASTLGGTGGSYEQYF; cdr3_nt: TGTGCCAGCACCCTAGGGGGGACAGGGGGCTCCTACGAGCAGTACTTC
clone_size: NA; j_call: TRBJ1-1; v_call: TRBV4-1; d_call: NA; cdr3_aa: CASSQFGPGAMNTEAFF; cdr3_nt: TGCGCCAGCAGCCAATTTGGCCCAGGGGCGATGAACACTGAAGCTTTCTTT
clone_size: NA; j_call: TRBJ1-6; v_call: TRBV5-3; d_call: TRBD1; cdr3_aa: CARRYLEDRGDMSVSPLHF; cdr3_nt: TGTGCCAGAAGATACTTGGAGGACAGGGGGGATATGAGCGTTTCACCCCTCCACTTT
clone_size: NA; j_call: TRBJ2-1; v_call: TRBV7-2; d_call: TRBD2; cdr3_aa: CASSLASGGAHEQFF; cdr3_nt: TGTGCCAGCAGCTTAGCTAGCGGGGGGGCACATGAGCAGTTCTTC
clone_size: few; j_call: TRBJ1-2; v_call: TRBV4-1; d_call: TRBD1; cdr3_aa: CASSLSTGVGYTF; cdr3_nt: TGCGCCAGCAGCCTATCGACAGGGGTTGGCTACACCTTC
clone_size: NA; j_call: TRBJ1-2; v_call: TRBV6-5; d_call: NA; cdr3_aa: CASRWTHGYTF; cdr3_nt: TGTGCCAGCAGGTGGACACATGGCTACACCTTC
clone_size: NA; j_call: TRBJ2-7; v_call: TRBV19; d_call: TRBD2; cdr3_aa: CASSIGLAENYEQYF; cdr3_nt: TGTGCCAGTAGTATTGGACTAGCGGAGAACTACGAGCAGTACTTC
clone_size: NA; j_call: TRBJ2-2; v_call: TRBV5-1; d_call: NA; cdr3_aa: CASSGGTGNTGELFF; cdr3_nt: TGCGCCAGCAGCGGGGGGACCGGGAACACCGGGGAGCTGTTTTTT
clone_size: NA; j_call: TRBJ2-5; v_call: TRBV4-2; d_call: TRBD1; cdr3_aa: CASSRPGQGASVLETQYF; cdr3_nt: TGTGCCAGCAGCCGGCCGGGACAGGGGGCGTCAGTTCTAGAGACCCAGTACTTC
clone_size: NA; j_call: TRBJ2-2; v_call: TRBV19; d_call: TRBD2; cdr3_aa: CASTRAGGTGELFF; cdr3_nt: TGTGCCAGTACGAGGGCGGGAGGTACCGGGGAGCTGTTTTTT
clone_size: NA; j_call: TRBJ2-3; v_call: TRBV7-9; d_call: NA; cdr3_aa: CASSDGGDTQYF; cdr3_nt: TGTGCCAGCAGCGATGGGGGGGATACGCAGTATTTT
clone_size: NA; j_call: TRBJ2-7; v_call: TRBV2; d_call: TRBD2; cdr3_aa: CASKTGGAGEQYF; cdr3_nt: TGTGCCAGCAAAACCGGGGGGGCCGGCGAGCAGTACTTC
clone_size: NA; j_call: TRBJ2-1; v_call: TRBV12-3/TRBV12-4; d_call: TRBD1; cdr3_aa: CASRNDRGEQFF; cdr3_nt: TGTGCCAGCAGAAACGACAGGGGCGAGCAGTTCTTC
clone_size: NA; j_call: TRBJ2-5; v_call: TRBV5-1; d_call: NA; cdr3_aa: CASTLLQGSQETQYF; cdr3_nt: TGCGCCAGCACGCTTCTTCAGGGTTCCCAAGAGACCCAGTACTTC
clone_size: NA; j_call: TRBJ1-6; v_call: TRBV3-1/TRBV3-2; d_call: NA; cdr3_aa: CASSQVRPGGDSPLHF; cdr3_nt: TGTGCCAGCAGCCAAGTCCGGCCGGGGGGAGATTCACCCCTCCACTTT
clone_size: NA; j_call: TRBJ1-4; v_call: TRBV5-1; d_call: NA; cdr3_aa: CASRRGEGEKLFF; cdr3_nt: TGCGCCAGCAGGCGGGGCGAAGGTGAAAAACTGTTTTTT
clone_size: NA; j_call: TRBJ2-2; v_call: TRBV10-1; d_call: NA; cdr3_aa: CASSESKAGVDTGELFF; cdr3_nt: TGCGCCAGCAGTGAGTCGAAGGCAGGGGTGGACACCGGGGAGCTGTTTTTT
clone_size: NA; j_call: TRBJ1-6; v_call: TRBV19; d_call: NA; cdr3_aa: CASSIGPRDSPLHF; cdr3_nt: TGTGCCAGTAGTATAGGTCCTCGAGATTCACCCCTCCACTTT
clone_size: many; j_call: TRBJ1-2; v_call: TRBV5-1; d_call: TRBD1; cdr3_aa: CASSLGQGAGYTF; cdr3_nt: TGCGCCAGCAGCTTGGGACAGGGGGCCGGCTACACCTTC
clone_size: NA; j_call: TRBJ1-3; v_call: TRBV5-8; d_call: NA; cdr3_aa: CASSYQTGLGNTIYF; cdr3_nt: TGTGCCAGCAGCTACCAAACAGGGCTAGGAAACACCATATATTTT
clone_size: NA; j_call: TRBJ2-3; v_call: TRBV25-1; d_call: TRBD2; cdr3_aa: CASRVGLGLRDTQYF; cdr3_nt: TGTGCCAGCAGAGTGGGACTAGGGTTGCGAGATACGCAGTATTTT
clone_size: NA; j_call: TRBJ2-7; v_call: TRBV29-1; d_call: NA; cdr3_aa: CSVELGGRGNYEQYF; cdr3_nt: TGCAGCGTTGAACTTGGGGGCAGGGGAAACTACGAGCAGTACTTC